This entry describes one T cell receptor (beta chain). Its antigen is undetermined. This record comes from a study of beta chain features in type 1 diabetes. Study-level results: TCRB CDR3s were moderately but significantly shorter in Type 1 diabetes patients in all four CD4+ subsets.

With 8 bases clipped from V and 3 bases from J, the junction kept 8 bases outside the gene matches. The CDR3 is 14 residues long. Germline CDR1 is ENHRY and CDR2 is SYGVKD. All of the isolated RNA was reverse transcribed, so expressed TCRB transcripts were sequenced. The data were produced by immunoSEQ multiplex PCR, yet TCRdb's version contains in-frame clones alone and is incomplete. The data hold 150,000 to 200,000 clones, with almost 8% observed a single time. Each of the CD4+ naive, central memory, regulatory and stem cell-like memory populations was sorted via CD45RO/CCR7/CD25/CD127/CD95/CD27. The rearrangement uses TRBV10-3 and TRBJ2-7; 9 bases fit TRBD1. This receptor was taken from a man younger than 35 with type 1 diabetes. Input material: central memory CD4+ T cells from blood. The CDR3: CAIGNTGGSYEQYF. In DNA, the CDR3 is TGTGCCATCGGTAATACAGGGGGCAGCTACGAGCAGTACTTC.